The 13 T cell receptor beta chains below were found in one sample sequenced in a study of graft-versus-host responses after intestinal transplantation. These receptors are not linked to any known antigen. TCRdb keeps only in-frame clones here, not all; method: immunoSEQ multiplex PCR. The sample includes 70,000 to 95,000 clones, roughly 88% of them seen just once. Sequenced material: unstimulated CD4+ T cells sorted from spleen or lymph node cells, taken before intestinal transplant. Receptors originate from a human donor who received an intestinal transplant.

The V call is TRBV9, the J call TRBJ1-1; TRBD1 agrees at 7 bases. CDR1 is SGDLS, CDR2 YYNGEE, per germline. The trim removed 4 bases at V and 12 bases at J, leaving 6 bases unmatched. The CDR3 sequence is 11 residues long. The CDR3 region is CASSSGGLTFF. As DNA, the CDR3 is TGTGCCAGCAGCTCAGGGGGTCTGACTTTCTTT.

The chain couples TRBV9 to TRBJ2-1; 10 nucleotides line up with TRBD1. This CDR3 has 15 amino acids. V lost 4 bases and J lost 7; bases outside the gene matches: 8. Germline V lookup: CDR1 SGDLS, CDR2 YYNGEE. The CDR3 here is CASSPRQGAHNEQFF. The CDR3 coding sequence is TGTGCCAGCAGCCCCCGACAGGGGGCGCATAATGAGCAGTTCTTC.

The V call is TRBV13, the J call TRBJ2-7; 11 bases map to TRBD2. Looked up from germline, CDR1 is PRHDT and CDR2 is FYEKMQ (reference sequence). The CDR3 is made up of 16 amino acids. The trim removed 0 bases at V and 5 bases at J, leaving 6 bases unmatched. CDR3 sequence (DNA): TGTGCCAGCAGCTTAGGTCGTCTAGCGGGGGGAAACGAGCAGTACTTC. Protein: CASSLGRLAGGNEQYF.

This chain uses TRBV6-5 with TRBJ1-3; the match to TRBD1 covers 7 bases. CDR3 size: 14 residues. The junction had 4 bases not matched to a gene; V was cut back by 8 bases and J by 0 bases. The V gene's germline CDR1 is MNHEY and CDR2 SVGAGI. The chain's CDR3 is CASRDSTSGNTIYF. In nucleotides, the CDR3 is TGTGCCAGCCGGGACAGTACCTCTGGAAACACCATATATTTT.

This clone was counted a single time. This chain joins TRBV2 and TRBJ1-6; 10 bases map to TRBD1. Trimming removed 7 bases from V and 10 bases from J; junction bases left unmatched: 7. Germline-derived CDR1 and CDR2 are SNHLY and FYNNEI. This CDR3 region has 14 residues. Here the CDR3 reads CASNSDRGKSPLHF. Written as DNA, the CDR3 is TGTGCCAGCAACTCGGACAGGGGGAAATCACCCCTCCACTTT.

This rearrangement joins TRBV5-5 to TRBJ1-6, with D uncertain. Trimming took 4 bases from V and 4 from J, leaving 15 bases between them. Germline CDR1 is SGHKS and CDR2 is YYEKEE (reference sequence). The CDR3 totals 16 residues. Here the CDR3 DNA reads TGTGCCAGCAGCCTATTAGATAGACTTTATAATTCACCCCTCCACTTT. Residues: CASSLLDRLYNSPLHF.

The chain is built from TRBV25-1 and TRBJ1-2; tentatively, D is TRBD1 (5 bases). Germline V gene lookup returns CDR1 MGHDK and CDR2 SYGVNS. Trimming took off 3 bases at V and 4 bases at J, with 15 bases between the two ends. This CDR3 is built from 15 residues. CDR3 sequence: CASSDRQTVPYGYTF. CDR3 in DNA: TGTGCCAGCAGTGACCGCCAGACAGTTCCCTATGGCTACACCTTC.

V usage is TRBV4-2 and J usage is TRBJ2-3, with 8 bases matching TRBD2. V lost 3 bases and J lost 1; bases outside the gene matches: 0. Germline loops: CDR1 LGHNA, CDR2 YNFKEQ. The CDR3 runs to 14 residues. In nucleotides, the CDR3 is TGTGCCAGCAGCCAGCGGGGGGGCACAGATACGCAGTATTTT. As protein: CASSQRGGTDTQYF.

The chain employs TRBV6-1 and TRBJ2-6; D remains ambiguous. CDR3 length: 14 residues. Germline V gene sequence: CDR1 MNHNS, CDR2 SASEGT. V lost 7 bases to trimming and J lost 0 bases, with 7 bases between them. The CDR3 DNA follows: TGTGCCAGCAAAGCCGGCTCTGGGGCCAACGTCCTGACTTTC. It is translated as CASKAGSGANVLTF.

The chain has TRBV5-1 and TRBJ2-3; TRBD2 matches at 12 bases. From germline, CDR1 is SGHRS and CDR2 YFSETQ. J lost 1 base, V lost 3 bases, and 3 bases had no gene match. This CDR3 is 16 amino acids long. The CDR3 DNA reads TGCGCCAGCAGCTCCCCTAGCGGGGGGGGCACAGATACGCAGTATTTT. This gives the protein CASSSPSGGGTDTQYF.

The V gene is TRBV6-1, the J gene TRBJ2-3; tentative D call: TRBD1 (5 bases). V was shortened by 3 bases and J by 6 bases, with 10 bases between the two germline ends. This CDR3 has 13 residues. The germline CDR1 and CDR2 sequences are MNHNS and SASEGT. The CDR3 reads CASSDRVADTQYF. CDR3 sequence (DNA): TGTGCCAGCAGTGACAGGGTGGCTGATACGCAGTATTTT.

CDR3 in DNA: TGTGCCAGTACCCCTCCGGGGACAGGGAGCGGCTACACCTTC. It is translated as CASTPPGTGSGYTF. V and J are TRBV19 and TRBJ1-2; 9 bases map to TRBD1. Unmatched junction bases numbered 11, after V lost 7 bases and J lost 8 bases. CDR3 size: 14 residues. Germline V lookup: CDR1 LNHDA, CDR2 SQIVND (reference sequence).

The chain employs TRBV5-1 and TRBJ1-5, with D maybe TRBD1 (6 bases). The CDR3 has 16 amino acids. The V gene lost 0 bases and the J gene lost 4 bases, with 14 bases spanning the gap. The germline V gene encodes CDR1 SGHRS and CDR2 YFSETQ. The CDR3: CASSLVGGTGNQPQHF. CDR3 coding DNA: TGCGCCAGCAGCTTGGTTGGGGGCACGGGAAATCAGCCCCAGCATTTT.